The T cell receptor (beta chain) under discussion was sequenced for a study of identical twins. This clonotype was seen more than once but under ten times. MiXCR was run by TCRdb on the 5' RACE reads, yielding one entry per CDR3 protein. The sample shows 1.5 million to 2 million distinct CDR3 sequences, 32% of them seen only once. CDR1 LGHNT and CDR2 FRNRAP come from the germline V gene. The CDR3 spans 13 residues. Trimming removed 1 base from V and 4 bases from J; junction bases left unmatched: 0. This sequence originates from a newborn girl in good health. Input material: cord blood. The gene calls are TRBV12-5 and TRBJ1-1; TRBD1 agrees at 7 bases. CDR3 sequence reads: CASGLGQGTEAFF. In DNA form, the CDR3 reads TGTGCTAGTGGTTTGGGACAGGGCACTGAAGCTTTCTTT.